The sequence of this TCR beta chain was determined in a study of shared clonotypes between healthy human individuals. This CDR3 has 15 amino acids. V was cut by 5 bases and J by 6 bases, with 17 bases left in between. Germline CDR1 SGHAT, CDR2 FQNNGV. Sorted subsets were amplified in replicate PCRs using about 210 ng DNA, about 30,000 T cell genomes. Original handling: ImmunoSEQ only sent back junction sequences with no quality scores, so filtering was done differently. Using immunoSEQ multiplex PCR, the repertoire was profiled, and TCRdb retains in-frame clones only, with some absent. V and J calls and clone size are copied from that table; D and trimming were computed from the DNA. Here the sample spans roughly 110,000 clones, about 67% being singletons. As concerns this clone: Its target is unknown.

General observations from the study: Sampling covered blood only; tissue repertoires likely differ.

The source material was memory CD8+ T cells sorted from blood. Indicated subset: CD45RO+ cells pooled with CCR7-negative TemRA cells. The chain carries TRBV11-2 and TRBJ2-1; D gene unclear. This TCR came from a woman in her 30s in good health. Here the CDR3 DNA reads TGTGCCAGCAGCCCTACCCTTGCGGCGCTCAATGAGCAGTTCTTC. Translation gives CASSPTLAALNEQFF. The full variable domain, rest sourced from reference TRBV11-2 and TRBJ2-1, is EAGVAQSPRYKIIEKRQSVAFWCNPISGHATLYWYQQILGQGPKLLIQFQNNGVVDDSQLPKDRFSAERLKGVDSTLKIQPAKLEDSAVYLCASSPTLAALNEQFFGPGTRLTVL.